The clone carrying this TCR beta chain was seen a few times. This CDR3 region has 15 residues. V was pared by 3 bases and J by 5 bases, with 4 bases of the junction left unmatched. The germline gives CDR1 KGHSH, CDR2 LQKENI. TCRdb fed the PCR reads into MiXCR, producing one record per CDR3 protein. Found here are hundreds of thousands of distinct CDR3 sequences, about 25% of them singletons; the top ten hold roughly 0.83%. This specimen comes from a study of molecular identifiers for immune sequencing clone quantification. Study-level information: With replicates, the RNA of about 19,000 or 110,000 naive CD8 cells was split five ways and four were sequenced.

This TCR was sampled from a human donor in good health. Some libraries in this study had Jurkat cell RNA spiked in. Sequences were obtained from naive CD8+ T cells from blood, with Jurkat cell RNA spiked in. The subset is: FACS-sorted CD8+CD4-CCR7+CD45RA+ naive T cells. The chain has TRBV18 and TRBJ1-6, with TRBD1 identical over 7 bases. The CDR3 DNA is TGTGCCAGCTCACCTCAGGGGGTCCATAATTCACCCCTCCACTTT. Residues: CASSPQGVHNSPLHF.